The 31 T cell receptor beta chains presented below share a single source sample, sequenced in a study of blood T cell repertoires in COVID-19. Assay used: immunoSEQ multiplex PCR; TCRdb lists only in-frame clones, some missing. The repertoire holds roughly 100,000 clones, with around 90% as singletons. Sequenced sample: peripheral blood. These receptor sequences come from a woman in her sixties or seventies with acute or convalescent COVID-19.

This clone was picked up a small number of times. The genes are TRBV6-5 and TRBJ1-5; no firm D call. Between the trimmed V and J ends, which lost 7 bases and 2 bases, there was a span of 9 bases. CDR1 and CDR2 (germline): MNHEY, SVGAGI. CDR3 length: 13 amino acids. CDR3 amino acids: CASMDWGNQPQHF. CDR3 sequence (DNA): TGTGCCAGCATGGACTGGGGCAATCAGCCCCAGCATTTT.

This clone has a single count. This chain joins TRBV5-1 and TRBJ2-2; D is perhaps TRBD1 (5 bases). This CDR3 is 14 amino acids long. V was pared by 2 bases and J by 4 bases, with 9 bases between. Looked up from germline, CDR1 is SGHRS and CDR2 is YFSETQ. CDR3 residues: CASSFRQSTGELFF. The CDR3 bases are TGCGCCAGCAGCTTCCGACAGAGCACCGGGGAGCTGTTTTTT.

The V call is TRBV5-1, the J call TRBJ2-1; D is undetermined. Looked up from germline, CDR1 is SGHRS and CDR2 is YFSETQ. The ends were cut back, 0 bases at V and 9 bases at J, with 19 bases in the middle. This CDR3 has 16 amino acids. CDR3 nucleotides: TGCGCCAGCAGCTTGGAAGGTAGCAGAAGACTCGGTGAGCAGTTCTTC. Translated, it gives CASSLEGSRRLGEQFF.

The genes are TRBV19 and TRBJ2-1; unclear D gene. CDR3 length: 13 residues. From germline, CDR1 is LNHDA and CDR2 SQIVND (reference sequence). V was cut by 1 base and J by 7 bases, with 8 bases left in between. CDR3 in amino acids: CASSIGQNNEQFF. CDR3 nucleotides: TGTGCCAGTAGTATAGGGCAGAATAATGAGCAGTTCTTC.

The gene calls are TRBV5-1 and TRBJ2-7; 7 positions match TRBD1. The germline CDR1 and CDR2 sequences are SGHRS and YFSETQ. The CDR3 runs to 13 residues. J gave up 3 bases and V 2 bases, and 2 bases lay outside the gene matches. The CDR3 DNA is TGCGCCAGCAGCTTAGGACAGGTCTACGAGCAGTACTTC. Protein: CASSLGQVYEQYF. Full variable domain (rest looked up from reference TRBV5-1 and TRBJ2-7): KAGVTQTPRYLIKTRGQQVTLSCSPISGHRSVSWYQQTPGQGLQFLFEYFSETQRNKGNFPGRFSGRQFSNSRSEMNVSTLELGDSALYLCASSLGQVYEQYFGPGTRLTVT.

The chain employs TRBV7-3 and TRBJ2-2; 7 bases match TRBD2. CDR3 length: 16 residues. V gave up 4 bases and J gave up 4 bases; unmatched junction bases: 9. CDR1 SGHTA and CDR2 FQGTGA come from the germline V gene. CDR3 sequence: CASSSRQAGITGELFF. The CDR3 bases are TGTGCCAGCAGCTCAAGGCAAGCGGGAATCACCGGGGAGCTGTTTTTT. Based on the CDR3 plus reference TRBV7-3 and TRBJ2-2, the full variable domain is GAGVSQTPSNKVTEKGKYVELRCDPISGHTALYWYRQSLGQGPEFLIYFQGTGAADDSGLPNDRFFAVRPEGSVSTLKIQRTERGDSAVYLCASSSRQAGITGELFFGEGSRLTVL.

The rearrangement uses TRBV4-1 and TRBJ2-1, with TRBD2 matching over 7 bases. CDR3 size: 18 residues. J was trimmed by 0 bases and V by 6 bases; bases with no gene match: 14. Germline assignment: CDR1 MGHRA and CDR2 YSYEKL. CDR3 DNA sequence: TGCGCCAGCAGTTATCAGGCAGTGCGGGGGAGCTCCTACAATGAGCAGTTCTTC. Residues: CASSYQAVRGSSYNEQFF.

The CDR3 DNA reads TGCAGTGCTAGTAGCCCAGGGGCAGATACGCAGTATTTT. This sequence encodes CSASSPGADTQYF. The chain links TRBV20-1 to TRBJ2-3, with TRBD1 as a possible D gene (6 bases). The V gene lost 3 bases and the J gene lost 4 bases, with 11 bases spanning the gap. This CDR3 has 13 residues. Germline values: CDR1 DFQATT, CDR2 SNEGSKA (reference sequence).

The rearrangement joins TRBV6-2 or TRBV6-3 to TRBJ2-3, with a possible D match to TRBD2 (6 bases). Germline loops: CDR1 MNHEY, CDR2 SVGEGT. The V end was cut by 5 bases, the J end by 0 bases, with 15 bases between. The CDR3 runs 16 residues. The CDR3 region is CASSGRLETSTDTQYF. The CDR3, as DNA: TGTGCCAGCAGTGGACGACTAGAAACTAGCACAGATACGCAGTATTTT.

The chain has TRBV30 and TRBJ2-7; 7 nucleotides agree with TRBD1. V lost 2 bases and J lost 0; bases outside the gene matches: 10. Germline CDR1 reads GTSNPN; CDR2 reads SVGIG (reference sequence). The CDR3 has 16 amino acids. The CDR3 spells CAWSPGPGQTSYEQYF. The CDR3 bases are TGTGCCTGGAGTCCAGGCCCGGGACAGACCTCCTACGAGCAGTACTTC.

CDR3 in DNA: TGTGCCAGCAGGGGAGCGGGCGGTGGTGAGCAGTTCTTC. Amino acids: CASRGAGGGEQFF. This chain links TRBV6-5 with TRBJ2-1, with D possibly TRBD2 on 6 matching bases. The CDR3 is made up of 13 amino acids. V was shortened by 6 bases and J by 9 bases, with 15 bases between the two germline ends. CDR1 and CDR2 from the germline V gene are MNHEY and SVGAGI.

The chain joins TRBV4-1 to TRBJ2-1; possible D gene TRBD2, 5 bases. The CDR3 covers 17 residues. With 4 bases removed from V and 3 bases from J, the gap between germline ends came to 19 bases. CDR1 and CDR2 from the germline V gene are MGHRA and YSYEKL. CDR3 sequence: CASSLTPRGNRYNEQFF. In nucleotides, the CDR3 is TGCGCCAGCAGCCTAACCCCCCGGGGAAACCGCTACAATGAGCAGTTCTTC.

The table lists this clone with a few counts. CDR3 sequence: CASSVERAGAYNEQFF. DNA for the CDR3: TGTGCCAGCAGCGTAGAAAGGGCGGGGGCTTACAATGAGCAGTTCTTC. The genes are TRBV9 and TRBJ2-1, with D perhaps matching TRBD2 (7 bases). The V end lost 0 bases, the J end lost 4 bases, and 14 bases lay between the germline ends. This CDR3 is built from 16 residues. CDR1 SGDLS and CDR2 YYNGEE come from the germline V gene.

This clone was recorded only once. The chain joins TRBV29-1 to TRBJ2-5; possibly TRBD2 for D (5 bases). Germline V gene sequence: CDR1 SQVTM, CDR2 ANQGSEA. The length of the CDR3 is 14 residues. The V end lost 3 bases, the J end lost 4 bases, and 15 bases lay between the germline ends. CDR3 bases: TGCAGCGTTGATATGACTATCCTAGGAGAGACCCAGTACTTC. It translates to CSVDMTILGETQYF.

This sequence joins TRBV3-1 (or the pseudogene TRBV3-2) and TRBJ2-1; the D gene is possibly TRBD1 (6 bases). Germline CDR1 is LGHDT and CDR2 is YNNKEL (reference sequence). V lost 4 bases and J lost 0, with 13 bases in between. There are 16 residues in the CDR3. The CDR3 bases are TGTGCCAGCAGCCTCGGGACAACCATCTCCTACAATGAGCAGTTCTTC. It yields the protein CASSLGTTISYNEQFF.

The rearrangement joins TRBV2 to TRBJ2-3; possible D gene TRBD2, 7 bases. Trimming stripped 5 bases from V and 4 bases from J, with 16 bases between. CDR3 size: 15 residues. The germline V gene has CDR1 SNHLY and CDR2 FYNNEI. The CDR3 DNA reads as TGTGCCAGCAGTCCGGGGGCGGGAGCGGCAGATACGCAGTATTTT. It yields the protein CASSPGAGAADTQYF.

This sequence joins TRBV27 and TRBJ1-5; D gene uncertain. The CDR3 consists of 14 residues. V shed 3 bases and J shed 1 base, with 7 bases lying between them. In germline, CDR1 is MNHEY, CDR2 SMNVEV (reference sequence). The CDR3 sequence: CASSFSRSNQPQHF. Written as DNA, the CDR3 is TGTGCCAGCAGTTTTTCGAGAAGCAATCAGCCCCAGCATTTT.

This clone was counted a single time. The V gene is TRBV11-3, the J gene TRBJ1-1; TRBD1 matches at 11 bases. This CDR3 contains 15 residues. The ends lost 5 bases at V and 2 bases at J; junction bases unmatched: 4. CDR1 and CDR2 from the germline V gene are SGHNT and YENEEA. The CDR3 loop reads CASSTGTGGNTEAFF. DNA for the CDR3: TGTGCCAGCAGCACTGGGACAGGGGGAAACACTGAAGCTTTCTTT.

The rearrangement links TRBV6-1 to TRBJ1-5; D call uncertain. Germline CDR1 is MNHNS and CDR2 is SASEGT. Trimming left V 3 bases short and J 0 bases short, with 6 bases between. The CDR3 is 14 residues long. The CDR3 region is CASSDINSNQPQHF. CDR3 DNA sequence: TGTGCCAGCAGTGACATCAATAGCAATCAGCCCCAGCATTTT.

This clone was seen at least ten times. This chain connects TRBV3-1 (or the pseudogene TRBV3-2) to TRBJ1-3, with 7 bases matching TRBD1. Trimming removed 6 bases from V and 0 bases from J; junction bases left unmatched: 20. CDR3 length equals 20 residues. Germline CDR1 LGHDT, CDR2 YNNKEL (reference sequence). CDR3 protein: CASRPPAIPGQSSSGNTIYF. The CDR3 nucleotides read TGTGCCAGCAGGCCCCCGGCGATTCCGGGACAGTCGAGCTCTGGAAACACCATATATTTT.

This clone has a handful of counts. The germline gene is not matched at one end of the junction; a read error may be the cause. V gene TRBV7-7 combines with J gene TRBJ2-3, with 13 bases that match TRBD2. Germline values: CDR1 SSHAT, CDR2 FNYEAQ (reference sequence). The CDR3 length is 16 residues. CDR3 residues: CASSSGRTSGRDTQYF. CDR3 coding DNA: TGTGCTAGCAGCTCCGGCCGGACTAGCGGGAGAGATACGCAGTATTTT. Full variable domain (remainder filled in from reference TRBV7-7 and TRBJ2-3): GAGVSQSPRYKVTKRGQDVTLRCDPISSHATLYWYQQALGQGPEFLTYFNYEAQPDKSGLPSDRFSAERPEGSISTLTIQRTEQRDSAMYRCASSSGRTSGRDTQYFGPGTRLTVL.

The rearrangement joins TRBV27 to TRBJ2-3, with D hard to call. This CDR3 comprises 13 residues. Germline CDR1 reads MNHEY; CDR2 reads SMNVEV (reference sequence). Deletions cut 5 bases from V and 0 bases from J, with 6 bases between. CDR3 sequence: CASSHFSTDTQYF. The CDR3 coding sequence is TGTGCCAGCAGTCATTTTAGCACAGATACGCAGTATTTT.

J is TRBJ1-4 and V is TRBV15; D uncertain. Trimming removed 5 bases from V and 0 bases from J, with 10 bases in between. CDR3 length: 15 residues. Germline CDR1 reads LNHNV; CDR2 reads YYDKDF (reference sequence). The CDR3 sequence: CATSGRVATNEKLFF. For the CDR3, the DNA is TGTGCCACCAGCGGTCGGGTTGCAACTAATGAAAAACTGTTTTTT.

The chain uses TRBV5-5 and TRBJ2-1, with 7 bases lining up with TRBD2. The CDR3 extends over 13 amino acids. V lost 0 bases, J lost 6 bases, and 0 bases stayed unmatched. CDR1 is SGHKS and CDR2 is YYEKEE in the germline V gene (reference sequence). This CDR3 is CASSLGTSNEQFF. In nucleotides, the CDR3 is TGTGCCAGCAGCTTGGGGACTAGCAATGAGCAGTTCTTC.

The rearrangement links TRBV6-2 or TRBV6-3 to TRBJ2-7; D ambiguous. This CDR3 is built from 11 residues. V was pared by 4 bases and J by 3 bases, with 4 bases between. The germline V gene encodes CDR1 MNHEY and CDR2 SVGEGT. This CDR3 reads CASSSYYEQYV. For the CDR3, the DNA is TGTGCCAGCAGTTCTTACTACGAGCAGTACGTC.

V gene TRBV28 combines with J gene TRBJ1-5; D not certain. CDR1 and CDR2 from the germline V gene are MDHEN and SYDVKM. The CDR3 runs to 14 residues. V was pared by 6 bases and J by 4 bases, with 13 bases between. The CDR3 protein is CASSYGLSNQPQHF. For the CDR3, the DNA is TGTGCCAGCAGCTACGGACTCTCTAATCAGCCCCAGCATTTT.

V usage is TRBV12-5 and J usage is TRBJ2-1, with D perhaps matching TRBD1 (5 bases). There are 15 residues in the CDR3. V gave up 0 bases and J gave up 5 bases, with 11 bases separating them. Germline CDR1 LGHNT, CDR2 FRNRAP. Here the CDR3 DNA reads TGTGCTAGTGGTTTGGTATTAGGGGTTCACAATGAGCAGTTCTTC. Amino acid sequence: CASGLVLGVHNEQFF.

The chain recombines TRBV21-1 with TRBJ1-1; TRBD1 reflects the table's D call only, with no check against the DNA. TRBV21-1 is described as a pseudogene. The CDR3 sequence is 12 residues long. The CDR3 DNA follows: TGTGCCAGCAGCAACTCGAAACAGGGAGCTTTCTTT. Translation: CASSNSKQGAFF.

This clone appeared a few times. The chain is built from TRBV5-5 and TRBJ1-5; D remains unclear. The germline gives CDR1 SGHKS, CDR2 YYEKEE (reference sequence). V was cut by 1 base and J by 2 bases, with 7 bases left in between. This CDR3 spans 14 amino acids. CDR3 in amino acids: CASSLFQGNQPQHF. The CDR3 DNA is TGTGCCAGCAGCTTGTTCCAGGGCAATCAGCCCCAGCATTTT.

The DNA of the CDR3 is TGTGCCAGCAGCCAACGGGGACAGCCAGAAGCTTTCTTT. Amino acid sequence: CASSQRGQPEAFF. The rearrangement joins TRBV3-1 (or the pseudogene TRBV3-2) to TRBJ1-1; 7 bases align to TRBD1. Germline trimming cut 2 bases from V and 8 bases from J; bases unmatched to any gene: 5. Germline-derived CDR1 and CDR2 are LGHDT and YNNKEL (reference sequence). This CDR3 has 13 amino acids.

The chain couples TRBV6-5 to TRBJ1-6; D might be TRBD1 (5 bases). This CDR3 contains 15 residues. Germline values: CDR1 MNHEY, CDR2 SVGAGI. V lost 3 bases to trimming and J lost 7 bases, with 13 bases between them. The CDR3 here is CASSYRGTRNSPLHF. Here the CDR3 DNA reads TGTGCCAGCAGTTATCGGGGGACTAGGAATTCACCCCTCCACTTT.